This section outlines one T cell receptor beta chain sequence together with its context. V was shortened by 4 bases and J by 5 bases, with 16 bases between the two germline ends. CDR1 is SGDLS and CDR2 is YYNGEE in the germline V gene. CDR3 size: 15 residues. Clones were sequenced by immunoSEQ multiplex PCR, and TCRdb holds only the in-frame ones, with some missing. This sample has 8,000 to 10,000 clones; about 80% occur once, and the top ten carry approximately 6.6%. Patients had resection in Japan or China between the mid-2010s and the late 2010s. Histologic diagnosis was independently verified by two lung pathologists. This sample is part of a study of immune evolution from preneoplasia to lung adenocarcinoma.

J is TRBJ2-1 and V is TRBV9; D is tentatively TRBD1 or TRBD2 (6 bases each). The sequencing input was FFPE lung adenocarcinoma in situ tissue. This receptor was obtained from a person aged 55-80 years with lung adenocarcinoma. CDR3 sequence (DNA): TGTGCCAGCAGCCCCCACGGGGGCTCAAACAATGAGCAGTTCTTC. This codes for CASSPHGGSNNEQFF.